One sample yielded the 32 T cell receptor beta chains listed below, sequenced in a study of memory CD4+ T cells and cytomegalovirus serostatus. Single viable CD3+CD4+CD8-CD45RO+ cells were sorted as the memory CD4+ T cells. Assay used: immunoSEQ multiplex PCR; TCRdb lists only in-frame clones, some missing. The sample holds about 56,000 clones, 82% seen once. Sequences were obtained from memory CD4+ T cells from blood. These receptor sequences come from an adult in good health and CMV-seronegative.

The rearrangement joins TRBV7-9 to TRBJ1-2; D may be TRBD1 (6 bases). The CDR3 is made up of 13 amino acids. Trimming took 1 base from V and 8 from J, leaving 11 bases between them. CDR1 SEHNR and CDR2 FQNEAQ come from the germline V gene (reference sequence). The CDR3 DNA reads TGTGCCAGCAGCTTAGAGGCAGGGGTAGGCTACACCTTC. It codes for CASSLEAGVGYTF.

The rearrangement uses TRBV5-6 and TRBJ2-4; 16 positions agree with TRBD2. Germline V lookup: CDR1 SGHDT, CDR2 YYEEEE. Trimming cost V 3 bases and J 5 bases; bases outside gene matches: 11. There are 19 residues in the CDR3. The CDR3, as DNA: TGTGCCAGCAGCTCGTTCGGGACTAGCGGGGGGGCCAGGGAAAACATTCAGTACTTC. Residues: CASSSFGTSGGARENIQYF.

This chain links TRBV19 with TRBJ2-3; weak D call: TRBD2 (5 bases). V was clipped by 4 bases and J by 4 bases, with 15 bases between them. CDR1 is LNHDA and CDR2 is SQIVND in the germline V gene (reference sequence). There are 15 residues in the CDR3. The CDR3 DNA is TGTGCCAGTAGTACTACTAGAAGGTCCTCAGATACGCAGTATTTT. Translation: CASSTTRRSSDTQYF.

The chain couples TRBV5-1 to TRBJ1-2, with unresolved D. Per germline, CDR1 SGHRS and CDR2 YFSETQ. The CDR3 covers 14 residues. Trimming took 4 bases from V and 4 from J, leaving 14 bases between them. This chain's CDR3 is CASSIQTDLYGYTF. Here the CDR3 DNA reads TGCGCCAGCAGCATACAAACAGACCTCTATGGCTACACCTTC.

The chain combines TRBV6-5 with TRBJ2-7, with D possibly being TRBD1 or TRBD2 (5 bases each). The CDR3 has 14 residues. V was clipped by 4 bases and J by 2 bases, with 12 bases between them. Germline V gene lookup returns CDR1 MNHEY and CDR2 SVGAGI. CDR3 in amino acids: CASSLSRDAYEQYF. In DNA, the CDR3 is TGTGCCAGCAGTTTGTCAAGGGACGCCTACGAGCAGTACTTC.

The chain carries TRBV5-1 and TRBJ1-4; maybe TRBD1 (6 bases). This CDR3 region has 15 residues. The ends were cut back, 3 bases at V and 8 bases at J, with 17 bases in the middle. Germline values: CDR1 SGHRS, CDR2 YFSETQ. In DNA form, the CDR3 reads TGCGCCAGCAGCTCCCAGACAGGTTGGAACGAAAAACTGTTTTTT. Translation: CASSSQTGWNEKLFF.

This clone was detected only a few times. V is TRBV27 and J is TRBJ1-1; D is uncertain. Trimming stripped 2 bases from V and 0 bases from J, with 16 bases between. The germline gives CDR1 MNHEY, CDR2 SMNVEV (reference sequence). This CDR3 comprises 17 residues. The CDR3, as DNA: TGTGCCAGCAGTTTAACGGAACAGCCAATCATGAACACTGAAGCTTTCTTT. Protein: CASSLTEQPIMNTEAFF.

This clone was recorded only once. V gene TRBV21-1 combines with J gene TRBJ2-7; the D segment call TRBD1 is taken from the table without a DNA check. TRBV21-1 is marked as a pseudogene. The CDR3 runs to 14 residues. In DNA form, the CDR3 reads TGTGCCAGCAGCACCTATCCACAGGGCTACGAGCAGTACTTC. Its protein product is CASSTYPQGYEQYF.

The V and J genes are TRBV18 and TRBJ2-7; D may be TRBD2 (5 bases). V shed 11 bases and J shed 6 bases, with 23 bases lying between them. The germline gives CDR1 KGHSH, CDR2 LQKENI. The CDR3 runs 14 residues. CDR3 sequence reads: CASDLSGGSSEQYF. As DNA, the CDR3 is TGTGCCTCGGACTTATCGGGCGGCAGCTCCGAGCAGTACTTC. The entire variable domain, with the rest obtained from reference TRBV18 and TRBJ2-7, is as follows: NAGVMQNPRHLVRRRGQEARLRCSPMKGHSHVYWYRQLPEEGLKFMVYLQKENIIDESGMPKERFSAEFPKEGPSILRIQQVVRGDSAAYFCASDLSGGSSEQYFGPGTRLTVT.

The rearrangement uses TRBV5-8 and TRBJ2-5; 8 bases fit TRBD1. The CDR3 length is 14 residues. Per the germline V gene, CDR1 is SGHTS and CDR2 is YDEGEE. The J segment lost 4 bases and the V segment lost 4 bases, leaving 6 bases of the junction unmatched. The CDR3 here is CASSHRQGTETQYF. The CDR3 DNA is TGTGCCAGCAGCCATCGACAGGGGACAGAGACCCAGTACTTC. The variable domain in full, with the rest retrieved from reference TRBV5-8 and TRBJ2-5, is EAGVTQSPTHLIKTRGQQATLRCSPISGHTSVYWYQQALGLGLQFLLWYDEGEERNRGNFPPRFSGRQFPNYSSELNVNALELEDSALYLCASSHRQGTETQYFGPGTRLLVL.

The CDR3 reads CASSLDRGYGANVLTF. Here the CDR3 DNA reads TGTGCCAGCAGTTTGGACAGGGGGTATGGGGCCAACGTCCTGACTTTC. This chain connects TRBV28 to TRBJ2-6; 10 nucleotides align to TRBD1. The CDR3 is 16 residues long. The germline V gene has CDR1 MDHEN and CDR2 SYDVKM. V was clipped by 3 bases and J by 3 bases; unmatched bases: 2.

The chain has TRBV18 and TRBJ2-2; TRBD1 matches at 9 bases. The V gene end was trimmed by 4 bases and the J gene end by 3 bases; junction bases not matched to a gene: 3. CDR1 KGHSH and CDR2 LQKENI come from the germline V gene. The CDR3 is 15 residues long. The CDR3 reads CASSHRDRDTGELFF. For the CDR3, the DNA is TGTGCCAGCTCACACCGGGACAGGGACACCGGGGAGCTGTTTTTT.

The rearrangement uses TRBV30 and TRBJ1-6, with D perhaps matching TRBD1 (6 bases). Trimming pared 4 bases from V and 0 bases from J, leaving 16 bases between. Germline lookup yields CDR1 GTSNPN and CDR2 SVGIG (reference sequence). CDR3 length equals 17 residues. This CDR3 reads CAWNPYRVSSYNSPLHF. CDR3 bases: TGTGCCTGGAACCCTTACAGGGTCAGCTCCTATAATTCACCCCTCCACTTT.

This chain uses TRBV2 with TRBJ1-1; D is unresolved. V was shortened by 7 bases and J by 5 bases, with 8 bases between the two germline ends. This CDR3 region has 11 residues. Germline CDR1 and CDR2: SNHLY and FYNNEI. The CDR3 spells CASTPRTEAFF. The CDR3 bases are TGTGCCAGCACCCCGAGGACTGAAGCTTTCTTT.

This clone is classed as medium-sized. The chain combines TRBV5-6 with TRBJ1-2, with a weak D call TRBD1 (5 bases). The CDR3 is 13 amino acids. Per the germline V gene, CDR1 is SGHDT and CDR2 is YYEEEE. V dropped 2 bases and J dropped 5 bases, with 10 bases sitting between them. CDR3 loop: CASSLQDPYGYTF. DNA for the CDR3: TGTGCCAGCAGCTTACAGGACCCATATGGCTACACCTTC. The complete variable domain, with remaining parts taken from reference TRBV5-6 and TRBJ1-2, reads DAGVTQSPTHLIKTRGQQVTLRCSPKSGHDTVSWYQQALGQGPQFIFQYYEEEERQRGNFPDRFSGHQFPNYSSELNVNALLLGDSALYLCASSLQDPYGYTFGSGTRLTVV.

The gene calls are TRBV6-5 and TRBJ1-4, with D unclear. The CDR3 is 14 amino acids. Germline loops: CDR1 MNHEY, CDR2 SVGAGI. V was pared by 2 bases and J by 13 bases, with 17 bases between. The CDR3 loop is CASSYGRPLRVLFF. The CDR3 DNA follows: TGTGCCAGCAGTTACGGTCGGCCTTTACGGGTACTGTTTTTT.

The V gene is TRBV4-3, the J gene TRBJ2-5; 8 bases fit TRBD1. Germline V CDR1 and CDR2: LGHNA, YSLEER. The V segment lost 5 bases and the J segment 4 bases; nucleotides outside the gene matches: 3. The CDR3 sequence is 13 residues long. The CDR3 DNA is TGCGCCAGCAGCTCTGGACAGGGAGAGACCCAGTACTTC. Its translation: CASSSGQGETQYF.

The V call is TRBV6-6, the J call TRBJ2-7, with D perhaps given as TRBD1 or TRBD2 (5 bases each). The CDR3 spans 14 residues. From germline, CDR1 is MNHNY and CDR2 SVGAGI (reference sequence). V was clipped by 7 bases and J by 2 bases, with 15 bases between them. For the CDR3, the DNA is TGTGCCAGCACGTTCCGGGACGGAGCCTACGAGCAGTACTTC. Protein sequence: CASTFRDGAYEQYF.

The chain employs TRBV5-6 and TRBJ2-5; D is perhaps TRBD1 (6 bases). Looked up from germline, CDR1 is SGHDT and CDR2 is YYEEEE. This CDR3 spans 14 amino acids. The V gene lost 1 base and the J gene lost 2 bases, with 9 bases spanning the gap. DNA for the CDR3: TGTGCCAGCAGCTTGAGGGGGAATCAAGAGACCCAGTACTTC. The encoded protein is CASSLRGNQETQYF.

The chain joins TRBV27 to TRBJ1-1; D remains unclear. The CDR3 totals 14 residues. Germline CDR1 MNHEY, CDR2 SMNVEV (reference sequence). Trimming shortened V by 8 bases and J by 4 bases, and 17 bases separated the two germline ends. The CDR3 is CASQQLAWGTEAFF. Here the CDR3 DNA reads TGTGCCAGCCAGCAACTAGCTTGGGGCACTGAAGCTTTCTTT.

The V call is TRBV4-3, the J call TRBJ2-1; 13 nucleotides match TRBD2. V lost 2 bases, J lost 0 bases, and 13 bases stayed unmatched. Germline CDR1 is LGHNA and CDR2 is YSLEER. This CDR3 is built from 21 residues. CDR3 in amino acids: CASSQLTGGLAGHSSYNEQFF. For the CDR3, the DNA is TGCGCCAGCAGCCAACTTACCGGGGGACTAGCGGGGCACAGCTCCTACAATGAGCAGTTCTTC.

The V and J genes are TRBV7-9 and TRBJ1-5; no definite D call. The CDR3 totals 14 residues. Trimming pared 4 bases from V and 4 bases from J, leaving 11 bases between. Germline V gives CDR1 SEHNR, CDR2 FQNEAQ (reference sequence). The CDR3 reads CASSSLQGNQPQHF. Written as DNA, the CDR3 is TGTGCCAGCAGCTCGCTTCAAGGGAATCAGCCCCAGCATTTT.

The V call is TRBV4-3, the J call TRBJ2-5; TRBD2 matches 7 bases. Per germline, CDR1 LGHNA and CDR2 YSLEER. The CDR3 has 15 amino acids. The J segment lost 4 bases and the V segment lost 3 bases, leaving 8 bases of the junction unmatched. The CDR3 protein is CASSHRDERGETQYF. CDR3 DNA sequence: TGCGCCAGCAGCCATAGGGACGAGCGGGGAGAGACCCAGTACTTC.

The chain combines TRBV2 with TRBJ1-2, with 7 bases lining up with TRBD1. The V gene's germline CDR1 is SNHLY and CDR2 FYNNEI. The CDR3 runs to 16 residues. V shed 6 bases, J shed 8 bases, and the junction held 18 bases outside the gene matches. As DNA, the CDR3 is TGTGCCAGCAGAGAACCGATCTTTCAGGGGGATGGAGGCTACACCTTC. Its protein product is CASREPIFQGDGGYTF.

This clone was seen a handful of times. The rearrangement uses TRBV19 and TRBJ1-6, with a weak D call TRBD1 (6 bases). This CDR3 is built from 14 residues. The V and J ends lost 3 bases and 7 bases respectively, with 10 bases between them. CDR1 and CDR2 from the germline V gene are LNHDA and SQIVND (reference sequence). Here the CDR3 reads CASSINRENSPLHF. The CDR3 region has the DNA TGTGCCAGTAGTATCAACAGGGAGAATTCACCCCTCCACTTT.

DNA for the CDR3: TGTGCCTGGAGTCCGGGACAGATGAACACTGAAGCTTTCTTT. This sequence encodes CAWSPGQMNTEAFF. The V call is TRBV30, the J call TRBJ1-1; the match to TRBD1 covers 7 bases. The CDR3 has 14 residues. V lost 2 bases, J lost 0 bases, and 3 bases stayed unmatched. Per the germline V gene, CDR1 is GTSNPN and CDR2 is SVGIG (reference sequence).

V and J are TRBV11-2 and TRBJ1-3; maybe TRBD1 (5 bases). Germline V gene data show CDR1 as SGHAT and CDR2 as FQNNGV. The V gene lost 0 bases and the J gene lost 10 bases, with 10 bases spanning the gap. The CDR3 is 13 amino acids. The CDR3 coding sequence is TGTGCCAGCAGCTTAGATATGGCAGGGACCATATATTTT. This encodes CASSLDMAGTIYF.

The chain uses TRBV27 and TRBJ1-5; 7 nucleotides line up with TRBD1. Losses at the gene ends were 5 bases for V and 3 bases for J; bases not matched to a gene: 7. In germline, CDR1 is MNHEY, CDR2 SMNVEV (reference sequence). The CDR3 runs to 15 residues. In DNA form, the CDR3 reads TGTGCCAGCAGTGTACAGGGGTTGATCAATCAGCCCCAGCATTTT. Translated, it gives CASSVQGLINQPQHF.

The V call is TRBV28, the J call TRBJ1-4; TRBD1 might be the D (6 bases). This CDR3 region has 15 residues. The ends were cut back, 5 bases at V and 11 bases at J, with 21 bases in the middle. The germline gives CDR1 MDHEN, CDR2 SYDVKM. The CDR3 loop is CASSTKTGKVGKLFF. The DNA for the CDR3 is TGTGCCAGCAGTACTAAAACAGGGAAAGTGGGTAAACTGTTTTTT.

The V gene is TRBV19, the J gene TRBJ1-4; 7 nucleotides agree with TRBD1. The CDR3 runs 14 residues. Trimming at V came to 3 bases and at J to 8 bases, leaving 6 bases not matched to a gene. Germline lookup yields CDR1 LNHDA and CDR2 SQIVND (reference sequence). CDR3 protein: CASSMEGAREKLFF. DNA of the CDR3: TGTGCCAGTAGTATGGAGGGGGCACGCGAAAAACTGTTTTTT.

This clone has a handful of counts. The chain employs TRBV28 and TRBJ1-5; no firm D call. CDR1 and CDR2 (germline): MDHEN, SYDVKM. The CDR3 runs 14 residues. Trimming stripped 6 bases from V and 7 bases from J, with 16 bases between. This chain's CDR3 is CASSLPGFNQPQHF. The CDR3 coding sequence is TGTGCCAGCAGCCTTCCGGGATTTAACCAGCCCCAGCATTTT.

CDR3 nucleotide sequence: TGTGCCAGCAGGGACAGGGGAAATTCACCCCTCCACTTT. It is translated as CASRDRGNSPLHF. This sequence joins TRBV6-5 and TRBJ1-6, with 9 bases identical to TRBD1. V shed 6 bases and J 7 bases; nucleotides not matched to a gene: 1. Per the germline V gene, CDR1 is MNHEY and CDR2 is SVGAGI. The CDR3 is 13 residues long.